The clone carrying this T cell receptor (delta chain) was picked up many times. Germline V gene sequence: CDR1 TSWWSYY, CDR2 QGS. The CDR3 has 16 residues. Trimming cost V 8 bases and J 0 bases; bases outside gene matches: 9. TRG and TRD sequences were obtained from every sorted gammadelta sample. TCRdb processed the multiplex PCR reads again with the CATT caller. The sample lists under 65,000 delta-chain clones; around 1.5% were seen once. This entry belongs to a study of γδ T cells in repeated Plasmodium falciparum infection. Study at large: Malian children with intense seasonal malaria exposure were compared with matched Australian children. Timepoints: baseline, immediately before selected infections, and 21 days after every infection.

Vgamma9/Vdelta2+ and Vdelta2-negative gammadelta T cells were flow-sorted from PBMC for bulk sequencing. The gene calls are TRDV1 and TRDJ1; TRDD3 agrees at 10 bases. This sequence was found in a pool of human donors (malaria-infected and uninfected, not separated). Sequenced sample: gamma-delta T cells from blood. As DNA, the CDR3 is TGTGCTCTTCTACTCGGGGGATACGAGTACACCGATAAACTCATCTTT. Its protein is CALLLGGYEYTDKLIF.